This TCR beta chain was identified in a study of OX40 agonist ivuxolimab in advanced cancers. Across the whole study: From roughly 20 to 85 years was the age range, with a mean of roughly 59 years, and nearly 85% were male.

Sequencing used immunoSEQ multiplex PCR; TCRdb keeps in-frame clones, though not all of them. This sample carries some 66,000 clones, about 91% of them seen once, and the ten largest clones take roughly 0.59%. V was shortened by 5 bases and J by 5 bases, with 9 bases between the two germline ends. This CDR3 comprises 13 residues. Per germline, CDR1 SGHAT and CDR2 FQNNGV. The starting material was CD4+ or CD8+ T cells sorted from blood, obtained in a trial of the OX40 agonist ivuxolimab. The sequence was collected from an adult with an advanced solid tumor such as melanoma, head and neck, liver or kidney cancer. The V call is TRBV11-2, the J call TRBJ2-2, with D unclear. The CDR3 protein is CASSQYSTGELFF. The CDR3 nucleotides read TGTGCCAGCAGCCAGTATAGTACCGGGGAGCTGTTTTTT.